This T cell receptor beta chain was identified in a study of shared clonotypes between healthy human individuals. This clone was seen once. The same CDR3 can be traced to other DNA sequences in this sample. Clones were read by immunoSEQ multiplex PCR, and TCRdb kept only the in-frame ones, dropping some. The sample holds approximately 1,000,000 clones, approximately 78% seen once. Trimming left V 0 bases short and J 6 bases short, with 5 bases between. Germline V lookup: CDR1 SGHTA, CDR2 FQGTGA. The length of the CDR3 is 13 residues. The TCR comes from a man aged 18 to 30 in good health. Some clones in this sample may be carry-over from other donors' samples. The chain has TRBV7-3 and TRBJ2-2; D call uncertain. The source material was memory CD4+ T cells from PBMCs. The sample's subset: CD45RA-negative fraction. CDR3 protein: CASSLTQSGELFF. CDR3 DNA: TGTGCCAGCAGCTTAACTCAGTCCGGGGAGCTGTTTTTT.